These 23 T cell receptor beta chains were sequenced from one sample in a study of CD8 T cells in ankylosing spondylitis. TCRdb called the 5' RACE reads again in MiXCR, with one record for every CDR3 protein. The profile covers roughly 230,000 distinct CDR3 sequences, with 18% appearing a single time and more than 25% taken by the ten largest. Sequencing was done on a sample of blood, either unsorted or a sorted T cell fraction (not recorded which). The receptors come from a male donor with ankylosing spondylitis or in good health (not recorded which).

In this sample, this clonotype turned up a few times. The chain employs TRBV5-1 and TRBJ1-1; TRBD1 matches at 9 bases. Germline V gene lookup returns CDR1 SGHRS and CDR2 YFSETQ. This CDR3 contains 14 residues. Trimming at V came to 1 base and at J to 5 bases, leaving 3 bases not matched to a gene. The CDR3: CASSLWTGETEAFF. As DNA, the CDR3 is TGCGCCAGCAGCTTGTGGACAGGGGAAACTGAAGCTTTCTTT.

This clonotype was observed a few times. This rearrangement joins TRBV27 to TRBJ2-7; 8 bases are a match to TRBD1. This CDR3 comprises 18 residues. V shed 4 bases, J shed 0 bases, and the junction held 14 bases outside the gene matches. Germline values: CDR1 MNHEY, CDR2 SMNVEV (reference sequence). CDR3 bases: TGTGCCAGCAGTTCACTCGGACAGGGTGGGACTCACTCCTACGAGCAGTACTTC. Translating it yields CASSSLGQGGTHSYEQYF.

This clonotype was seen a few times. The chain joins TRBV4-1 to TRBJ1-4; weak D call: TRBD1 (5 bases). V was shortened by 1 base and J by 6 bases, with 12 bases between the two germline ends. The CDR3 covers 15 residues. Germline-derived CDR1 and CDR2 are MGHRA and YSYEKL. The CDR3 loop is CASSQGQLRDEKLFF. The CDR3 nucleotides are TGCGCCAGCAGCCAAGGACAGCTCCGGGATGAAAAACTGTTTTTT.

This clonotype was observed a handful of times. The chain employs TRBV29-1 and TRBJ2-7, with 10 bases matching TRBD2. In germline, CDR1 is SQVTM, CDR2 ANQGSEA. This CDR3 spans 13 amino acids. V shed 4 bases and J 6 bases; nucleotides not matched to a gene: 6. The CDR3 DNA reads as TGCAGCGTTGCTCCCCTAGCGGGAGCCGAGCAGTACTTC. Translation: CSVAPLAGAEQYF.

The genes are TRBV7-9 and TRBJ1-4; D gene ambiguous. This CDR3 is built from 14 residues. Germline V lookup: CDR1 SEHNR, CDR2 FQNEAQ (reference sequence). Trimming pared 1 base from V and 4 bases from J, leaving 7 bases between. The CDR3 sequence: CASSLGGINEKLFF. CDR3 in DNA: TGTGCCAGCAGCTTAGGTGGGATTAATGAAAAACTGTTTTTT.

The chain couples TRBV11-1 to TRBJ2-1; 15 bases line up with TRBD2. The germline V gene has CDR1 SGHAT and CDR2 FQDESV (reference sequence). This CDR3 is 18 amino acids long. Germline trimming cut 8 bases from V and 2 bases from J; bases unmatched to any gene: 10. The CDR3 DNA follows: TGTGCCAGCCTCGGACTAGCGGGAGGGTTCCTAGCCTACAATGAGCAGTTCTTC. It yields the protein CASLGLAGGFLAYNEQFF.

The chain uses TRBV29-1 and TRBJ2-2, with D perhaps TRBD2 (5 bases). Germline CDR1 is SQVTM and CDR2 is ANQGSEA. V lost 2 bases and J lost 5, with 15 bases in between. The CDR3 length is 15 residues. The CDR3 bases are TGCAGCGTTGAACAATTGGAGTCGGGGACCGGGGAGCTGTTTTTT. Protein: CSVEQLESGTGELFF.

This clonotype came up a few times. The CDR3 loop is CSVHSGNSYEQYF. The CDR3 DNA follows: TGCAGCGTTCATAGCGGGAACTCCTACGAGCAGTACTTC. This chain uses TRBV29-1 with TRBJ2-7, with TRBD2 identical over 8 bases. V shed 5 bases and J 0 bases; nucleotides not matched to a gene: 3. Germline values: CDR1 SQVTM, CDR2 ANQGSEA. The CDR3 loop spans 13 amino acids.

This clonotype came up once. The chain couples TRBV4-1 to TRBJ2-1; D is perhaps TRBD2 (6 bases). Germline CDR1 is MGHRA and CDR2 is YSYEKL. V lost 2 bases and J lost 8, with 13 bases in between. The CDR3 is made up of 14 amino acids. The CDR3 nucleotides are TGCGCCAGCAGCCAAAAGCGACTAGGCGATGAGCAGTTCTTC. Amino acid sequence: CASSQKRLGDEQFF.

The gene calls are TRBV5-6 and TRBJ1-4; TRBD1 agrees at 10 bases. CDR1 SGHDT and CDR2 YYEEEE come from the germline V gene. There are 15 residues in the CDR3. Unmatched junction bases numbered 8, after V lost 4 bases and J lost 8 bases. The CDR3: CASSEGQGDWEKLFF. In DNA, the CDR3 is TGTGCCAGCAGCGAAGGACAGGGGGATTGGGAAAAACTGTTTTTT.

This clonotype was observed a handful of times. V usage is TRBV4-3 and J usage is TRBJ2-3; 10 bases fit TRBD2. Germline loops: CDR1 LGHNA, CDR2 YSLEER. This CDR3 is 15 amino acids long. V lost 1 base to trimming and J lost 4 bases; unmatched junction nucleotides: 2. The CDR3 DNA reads TGCGCCAGCAGCCAAGTTAGCGGGAGGTCAGATACGCAGTATTTT. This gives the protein CASSQVSGRSDTQYF.

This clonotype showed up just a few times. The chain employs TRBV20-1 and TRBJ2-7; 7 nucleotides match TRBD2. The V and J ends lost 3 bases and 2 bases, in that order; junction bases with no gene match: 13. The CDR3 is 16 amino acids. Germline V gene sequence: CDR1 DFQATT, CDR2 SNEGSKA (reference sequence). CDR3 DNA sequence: TGCAGTGCTAGGCCCCTCCGGGGGGACGGGGCCTACGAGCAGTACTTC. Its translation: CSARPLRGDGAYEQYF.

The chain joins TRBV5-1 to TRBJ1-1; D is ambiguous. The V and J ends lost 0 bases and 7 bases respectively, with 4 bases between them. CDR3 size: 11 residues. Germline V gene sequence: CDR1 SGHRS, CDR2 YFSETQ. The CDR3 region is CASSLANEAFF. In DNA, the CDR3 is TGCGCCAGCAGCTTGGCCAATGAAGCTTTCTTT.

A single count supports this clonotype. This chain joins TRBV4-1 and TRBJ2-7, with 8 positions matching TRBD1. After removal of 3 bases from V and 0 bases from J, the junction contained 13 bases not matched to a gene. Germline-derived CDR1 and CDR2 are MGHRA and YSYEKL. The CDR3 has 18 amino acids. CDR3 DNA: TGCGCCAGCAGCCACCCCTTGGAGAAACAGGGGGACTCCTACGAGCAGTACTTC. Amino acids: CASSHPLEKQGDSYEQYF.

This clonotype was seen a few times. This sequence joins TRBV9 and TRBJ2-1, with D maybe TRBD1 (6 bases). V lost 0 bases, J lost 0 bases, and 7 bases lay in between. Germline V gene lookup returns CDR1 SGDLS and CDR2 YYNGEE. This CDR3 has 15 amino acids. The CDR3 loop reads CASSVGDNSYNEQFF. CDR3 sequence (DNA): TGTGCCAGCAGCGTAGGGGACAACTCCTACAATGAGCAGTTCTTC. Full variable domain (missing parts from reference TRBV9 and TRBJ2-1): DSGVTQTPKHLITATGQRVTLRCSPRSGDLSVYWYQQSLDQGLQFLIQYYNGEERAKGNILERFSAQQFPDLHSELNLSSLELGDSALYFCASSVGDNSYNEQFFGPGTRLTVL.

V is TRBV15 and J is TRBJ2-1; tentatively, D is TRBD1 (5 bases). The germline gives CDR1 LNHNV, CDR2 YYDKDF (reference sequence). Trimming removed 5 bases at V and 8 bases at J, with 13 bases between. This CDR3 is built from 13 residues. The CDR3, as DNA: TGTGCCACCAGCCATCAGGGTAGTTATGAGCAGTTCTTC. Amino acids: CATSHQGSYEQFF.

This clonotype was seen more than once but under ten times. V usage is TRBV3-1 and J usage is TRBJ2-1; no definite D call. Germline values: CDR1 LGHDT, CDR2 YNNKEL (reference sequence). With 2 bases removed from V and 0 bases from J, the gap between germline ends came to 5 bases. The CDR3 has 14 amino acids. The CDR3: CASSQPSSYNEQFF. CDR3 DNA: TGTGCCAGCAGCCAACCGAGCTCCTACAATGAGCAGTTCTTC.

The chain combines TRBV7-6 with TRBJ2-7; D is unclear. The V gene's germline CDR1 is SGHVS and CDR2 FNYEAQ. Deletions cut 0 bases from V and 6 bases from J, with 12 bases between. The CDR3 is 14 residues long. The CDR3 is CASSLAGMGSEQYF. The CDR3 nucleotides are TGTGCCAGCAGCTTAGCTGGAATGGGATCCGAGCAGTACTTC.

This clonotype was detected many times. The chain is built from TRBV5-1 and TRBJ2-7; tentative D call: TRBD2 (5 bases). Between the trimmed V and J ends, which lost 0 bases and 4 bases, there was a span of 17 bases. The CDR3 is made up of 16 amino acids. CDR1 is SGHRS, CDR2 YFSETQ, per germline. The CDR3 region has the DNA TGCGCCAGCAGCTTGGAGTCGGGCGGACTCCCTTACGAGCAGTACTTC. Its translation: CASSLESGGLPYEQYF.

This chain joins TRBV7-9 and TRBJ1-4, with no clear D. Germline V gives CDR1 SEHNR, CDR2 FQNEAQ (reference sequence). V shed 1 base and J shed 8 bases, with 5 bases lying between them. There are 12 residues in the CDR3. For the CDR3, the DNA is TGTGCCAGCAGCTTAGATTCAGAAAAACTGTTTTTT. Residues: CASSLDSEKLFF.

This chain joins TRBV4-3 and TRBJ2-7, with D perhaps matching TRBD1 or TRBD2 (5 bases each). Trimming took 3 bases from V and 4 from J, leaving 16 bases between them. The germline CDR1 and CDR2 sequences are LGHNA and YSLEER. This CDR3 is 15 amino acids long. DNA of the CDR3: TGCGCCAGCAGCCATCGAAGGGAGAGGGGTTACGAGCAGTACTTC. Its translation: CASSHRRERGYEQYF.

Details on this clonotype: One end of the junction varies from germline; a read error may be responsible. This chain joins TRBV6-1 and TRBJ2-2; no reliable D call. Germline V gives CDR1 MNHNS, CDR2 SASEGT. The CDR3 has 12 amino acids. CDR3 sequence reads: CAGRENTGELFF. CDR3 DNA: TGTGCCGGCAGAGAGAACACCGGGGAGCTGTTTTTT.

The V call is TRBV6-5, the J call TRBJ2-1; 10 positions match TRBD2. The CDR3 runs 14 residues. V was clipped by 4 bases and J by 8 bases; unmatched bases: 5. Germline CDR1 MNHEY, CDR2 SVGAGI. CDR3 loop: CASSSSGSTDEQFF. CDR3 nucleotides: TGTGCCAGCAGTTCTAGCGGGAGTACGGATGAGCAGTTCTTC.